This T cell receptor beta chain was retrieved from a study of CD8 T cells in ankylosing spondylitis. Points from the study as a whole: Some motif variants had been reported before (in reactive arthritis synovial fluid and blood). Reported data indicate significant enrichment of disease-linked clones within matched ankylosing spondylitis synovial fluid. Typical of ankylosing spondylitis blood, it appeared, was a TCR beta motif of eight highly homologous variants. Disease-linked clones had a CD8+ phenotype and relatively low frequency in peripheral blood.

CDR1 is LNHNV, CDR2 YYDKDF, per germline (reference sequence). Trimming shortened V by 1 base and J by 2 bases, and 6 bases separated the two germline ends. The CDR3 runs to 15 residues. Details on this clonotype: Its antigen is not known.

By quantitative 5'-RACE with molecular barcodes, the TCR beta libraries were made. TCRdb called the 5' RACE reads again in MiXCR, with one record for every CDR3 protein. Found here are approximately 540,000 distinct CDR3 sequences, roughly 13% of them singletons; the top ten hold nearly 7%. The chain recombines TRBV15 with TRBJ2-6, with D unresolved. Sequenced sample: blood, either unsorted or a sorted T cell fraction (not recorded which). This receptor was obtained from a male donor with ankylosing spondylitis. In DNA, the CDR3 is TGTGCCACCAGCAGAGCGAGGACTGGGGCCAACGTCCTGACTTTC. It specifies CATSRARTGANVLTF.